This T cell receptor (beta chain) was identified in a study of identical twins. Germline V lookup: CDR1 MNHEY, CDR2 SVGEGT. CDR3 length: 14 residues. On this clonotype itself: No antigen is known for it.

Template switching added a universal primer binding site, and final cDNA carried unique molecular identifiers. TCRdb fed the 5' RACE reads into MiXCR, producing one record per CDR3 protein. Among 1.5 million to 2 million distinct CDR3 sequences listed, around a third were seen once. General study points: Among monozygotic twins, out-of-frame TCR alpha sharing exceeded what models predicted. Out-of-frame alpha sequences shared by twins showed excess low generation probability. Memory repertoires lacked the insertion deficit that abundant cord blood beta clonotypes showed.

The sequenced sample was cord blood. This receptor was identified in a newborn girl in good health. The chain employs TRBV6-2 or TRBV6-3 and TRBJ2-4; 7 nucleotides align to TRBD2. The J call may be in error: the DNA end matches TRBJ2-7 better. The CDR3 is CASSSAGRGYEQYF. The CDR3 DNA follows: TGTGCCAGCAGTTCGGCAGGGAGGGGCTACGAGCAGTACTTC.